These 5 T cell receptor beta chains were sequenced from one sample in a study of preoperative IRX-2 immunotherapy in early breast cancer. As to treatment: preoperative locoregional IRX-2 cytokine immunotherapy. Profiling relied on immunoSEQ multiplex PCR, and the TCRdb table lists in-frame clones only, not all of them. The table includes about 42,000 clones, 60% to 80% detected once. Sequences were derived from tumor tissue, sampled after IRX-2 immunotherapy. Receptor source: a human donor with breast cancer.

In its sample, this clone was seen many times. V usage is TRBV7-4 and J usage is TRBJ2-2; no reliable D call. This CDR3 contains 14 residues. The V and J ends lost 7 bases and 2 bases respectively, with 11 bases between them. Germline V lookup: CDR1 SGHVT, CDR2 SQSDAQ. CDR3 amino acids: CASTHNSNTGELFF. The CDR3 nucleotides are TGTGCCAGCACCCATAACTCTAACACCGGGGAGCTGTTTTTT. Complete variable domain (other parts from reference TRBV7-4 and TRBJ2-2): GAGVSQSPRYKVAKRGRDVALRCDSISGHVTLYWYRQTLGQGSEVLTYSQSDAQRDKSGRPSGRFSAERPERSVSTLKIQRTEQGDSAVYLCASTHNSNTGELFFGEGSRLTVL.

This chain connects TRBV5-1 to TRBJ2-2; 7 bases map to TRBD2. V dropped 8 bases and J dropped 7; count of bases not matched to a gene: 17. From germline, CDR1 is SGHRS and CDR2 YFSETQ. The CDR3 covers 16 residues. The CDR3 loop reads CASKPLGGTAGGELFF. CDR3 nucleotide sequence: TGCGCCAGTAAACCCTTGGGGGGGACCGCCGGCGGGGAGCTGTTTTTT.

This sequence joins TRBV5-1 and TRBJ2-7, with 11 positions matching TRBD2. The CDR3 consists of 17 residues. V lost 4 bases, J lost 7 bases, and 16 bases stayed unmatched. Per germline, CDR1 SGHRS and CDR2 YFSETQ. The CDR3: CASSPRWGSGGAREQYF. The CDR3 nucleotides read TGCGCCAGCAGCCCCCGCTGGGGTAGCGGGGGGGCGAGGGAGCAGTACTTC.

The chain uses TRBV14 and TRBJ2-1; TRBD1 is a possible D gene (5 bases). The CDR3 is 14 amino acids. Germline CDR1 and CDR2: SGHDN and FVKESK. V lost 1 base and J lost 10, with 14 bases in between. Here the CDR3 DNA reads TGTGCCAGCAGCCAAGGGGGCAGGTTGGGCGAGCAGTTCTTC. It is translated as CASSQGGRLGEQFF.

The V and J genes are TRBV19 and TRBJ1-2; D unresolved. This CDR3 region has 13 residues. Germline lookup yields CDR1 LNHDA and CDR2 SQIVND (reference sequence). V gave up 3 bases and J gave up 4 bases, with 9 bases separating them. The CDR3 coding sequence is TGTGCCAGTAGTATGGCGACAAGCTATGGCTACACCTTC. Its protein product is CASSMATSYGYTF. Filled out from reference TRBV19 and TRBJ1-2, the complete variable domain reads DGGITQSPKYLFRKEGQNVTLSCEQNLNHDAMYWYRQDPGQGLRLIYYSQIVNDFQKGDIAEGYSVSREKKESFPLTVTSAQKNPTAFYLCASSMATSYGYTFGSGTRLTVV.